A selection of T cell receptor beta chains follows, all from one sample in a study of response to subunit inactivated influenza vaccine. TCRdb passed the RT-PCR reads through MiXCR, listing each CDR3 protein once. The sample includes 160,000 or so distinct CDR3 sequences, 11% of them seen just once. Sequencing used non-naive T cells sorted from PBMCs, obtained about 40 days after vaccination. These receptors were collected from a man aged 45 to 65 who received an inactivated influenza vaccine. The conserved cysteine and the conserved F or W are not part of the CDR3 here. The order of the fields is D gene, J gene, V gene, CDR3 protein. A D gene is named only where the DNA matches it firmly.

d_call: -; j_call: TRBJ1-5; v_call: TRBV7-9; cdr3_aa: ASSLGRGGNQPQH
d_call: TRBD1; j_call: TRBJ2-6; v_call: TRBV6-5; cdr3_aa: ASTGQGALGANVLT
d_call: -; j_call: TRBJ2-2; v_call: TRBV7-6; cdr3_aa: ASSSELGVTGELF
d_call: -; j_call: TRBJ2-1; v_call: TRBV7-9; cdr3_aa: ASSLDRVVYNEQF
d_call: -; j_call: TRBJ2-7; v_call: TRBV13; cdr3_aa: ASSYRDGSYEQY
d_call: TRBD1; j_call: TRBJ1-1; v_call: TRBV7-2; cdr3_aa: ASSSDQGGAF
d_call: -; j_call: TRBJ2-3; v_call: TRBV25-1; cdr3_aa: ASSDGGRNTQY
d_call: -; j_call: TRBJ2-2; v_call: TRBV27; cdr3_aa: ASSAGLKTGGELF
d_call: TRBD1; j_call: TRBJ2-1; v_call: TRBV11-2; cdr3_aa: ASSLGTGAYNEQF
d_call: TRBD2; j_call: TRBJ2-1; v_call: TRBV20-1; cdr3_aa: SARGTSGSAYNEQF
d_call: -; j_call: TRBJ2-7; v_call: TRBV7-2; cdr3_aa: ASSLEMAGASYEQY
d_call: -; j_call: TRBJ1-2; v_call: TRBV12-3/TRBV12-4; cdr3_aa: ASSPTASNYGYT
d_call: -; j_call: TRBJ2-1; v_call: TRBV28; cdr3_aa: ASSSYRGGEEQF
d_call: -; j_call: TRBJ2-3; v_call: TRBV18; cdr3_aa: ASSLIWESTDTQY
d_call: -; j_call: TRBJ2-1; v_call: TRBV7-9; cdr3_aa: ASSELNNEQF
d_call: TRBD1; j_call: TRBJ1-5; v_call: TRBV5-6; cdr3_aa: ASSGTGNQPQH
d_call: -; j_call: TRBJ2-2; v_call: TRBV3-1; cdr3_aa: ASSQWGGTLGTGELF
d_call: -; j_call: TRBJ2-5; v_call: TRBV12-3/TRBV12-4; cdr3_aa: ASSLEGRETQY
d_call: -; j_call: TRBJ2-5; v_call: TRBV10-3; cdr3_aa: AIRPTDQETQY
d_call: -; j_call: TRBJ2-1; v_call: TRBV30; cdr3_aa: AWSGGELNEQF
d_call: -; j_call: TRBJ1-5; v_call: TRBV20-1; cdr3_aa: SAPQGRYFNQPQH
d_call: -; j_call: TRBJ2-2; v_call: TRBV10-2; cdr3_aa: ASSAGTLNTGELF
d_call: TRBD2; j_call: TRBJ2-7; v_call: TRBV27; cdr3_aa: ASSLRRGVKLPYEQY
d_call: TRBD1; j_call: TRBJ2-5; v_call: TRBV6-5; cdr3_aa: ASSYGQGVSRTQY
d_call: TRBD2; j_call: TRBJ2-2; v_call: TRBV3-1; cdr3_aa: ASSQGTSAGELF
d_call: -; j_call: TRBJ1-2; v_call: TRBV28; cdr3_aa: ASSPHMTPTGLEGYT
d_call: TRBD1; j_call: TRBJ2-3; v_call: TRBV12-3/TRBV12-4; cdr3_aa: ASRPDRTGGPY
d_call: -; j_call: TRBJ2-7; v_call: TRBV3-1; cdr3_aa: ASSQGGTAYEQY
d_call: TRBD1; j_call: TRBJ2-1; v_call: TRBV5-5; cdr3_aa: ASSFSGGTYSEQF
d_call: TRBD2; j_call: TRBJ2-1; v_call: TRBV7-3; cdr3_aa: ASSFRLAGYNEQF
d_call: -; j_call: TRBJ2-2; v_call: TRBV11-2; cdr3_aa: ASSLEHYTGELF
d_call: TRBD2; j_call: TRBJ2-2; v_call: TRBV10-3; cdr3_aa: AISEALAGVVGELF
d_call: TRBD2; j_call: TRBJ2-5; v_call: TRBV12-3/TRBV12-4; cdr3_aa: ASSGLAGDGETQH
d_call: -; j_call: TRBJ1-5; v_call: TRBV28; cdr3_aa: ASSSHPDIFSTNQPQH